These 2 T cell receptor beta chains came from one sample sequenced in a study of T-cell reconstitution after alpha-beta-depleted transplantation in children. Unique molecular identifiers were incorporated during preparation of the TCRbeta library. TCRdb processed the PCR reads anew with MiXCR; each CDR3 protein has one entry. The sample contains 200,000 to 250,000 distinct CDR3 sequences, about a quarter of which appear only once. The sample consisted of PBMCs, taken before TCRalphabeta/CD19-depleted stem cell transplant. The receptors stem from a girl aged 2-10 years with Fanconi anemia, due to receive a stem cell transplant.

This clonotype has more than one count but fewer than ten. The rearrangement uses TRBV7-9 and TRBJ1-5; 10 bases agree with TRBD1. The CDR3 is 14 amino acids. The germline V gene encodes CDR1 SEHNR and CDR2 FQNEAQ (reference sequence). V shed 5 bases, J shed 7 bases, and the junction held 5 bases outside the gene matches. This CDR3 reads CASSLGTGDQPQHF. The DNA for the CDR3 is TGTGCCAGCAGCCTCGGGACAGGGGACCAGCCCCAGCATTTT.

The chain couples TRBV29-1 to TRBJ2-1, with D perhaps given as TRBD1 or TRBD2 (7 bases each). The CDR3 consists of 16 residues. The V end was cut by 2 bases, the J end by 3 bases, with 17 bases between. Germline V lookup: CDR1 SQVTM, CDR2 ANQGSEA. The CDR3 region is CSVERGLAAIYNEQFF. CDR3 DNA: TGCAGCGTTGAAAGGGGGCTAGCGGCTATCTACAATGAGCAGTTCTTC.